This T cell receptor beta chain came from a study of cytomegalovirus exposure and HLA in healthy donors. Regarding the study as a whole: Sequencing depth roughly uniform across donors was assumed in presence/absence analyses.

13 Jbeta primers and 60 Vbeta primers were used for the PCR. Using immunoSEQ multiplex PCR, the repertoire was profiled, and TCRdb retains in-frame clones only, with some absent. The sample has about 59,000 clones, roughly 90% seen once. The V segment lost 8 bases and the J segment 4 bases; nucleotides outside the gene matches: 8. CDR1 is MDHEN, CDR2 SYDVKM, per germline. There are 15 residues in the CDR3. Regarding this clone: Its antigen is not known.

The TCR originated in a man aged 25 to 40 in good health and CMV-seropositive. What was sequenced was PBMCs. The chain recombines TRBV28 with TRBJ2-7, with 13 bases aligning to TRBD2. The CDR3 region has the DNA TGTGCCAGCGTGGAGTGGACTAGCGGGAGTTACGAGCAGTACTTC. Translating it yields CASVEWTSGSYEQYF.